The rows below give T cell receptor beta chains drawn from one sample of a study of blood T cell repertoires in COVID-19. Using immunoSEQ multiplex PCR, the repertoire was profiled, and TCRdb retains in-frame clones only, with some absent. The table lists around 150,000 clones, around 87% of them singletons. Sequences were obtained from peripheral blood. These receptors were taken from a man aged 50 or older with active COVID-19. CDR3s include the opening cysteine and the closing phenylalanine or tryptophan. A D gene is named only where the DNA matches it firmly. Clone size, where shown, is once, few, many, or a class for clones that have expanded.

j_gene,abundance,d_gene,v_gene,CDR3aa,CDR3nt
TRBJ1-2,-,TRBD1,TRBV19,CASSSTGERRYTF,TGTGCCAGTAGTTCCACAGGGGAGCGACGCTACACCTTC
TRBJ1-1,-,-,TRBV4-1,CASSQVPITVGPQGTNTEAFF,TGCGCCAGCAGCCAAGTCCCAATTACGGTGGGCCCACAGGGAACGAACACTGAAGCTTTCTTT
TRBJ2-3,-,-,TRBV19,CASSRLLHTDTQYF,TGTGCCAGTAGTAGGCTCTTGCATACAGATACGCAGTATTTT
TRBJ2-5,-,-,TRBV5-6,CASSQGHQETQYF,TGTGCCAGCAGCCAGGGCCACCAAGAGACCCAGTACTTC
TRBJ1-2,-,TRBD1,TRBV6-5,CATLDRGNYGYTF,TGTGCCACCTTGGACAGGGGGAACTATGGCTACACCTTC
TRBJ1-2,-,-,TRBV5-1,CASSLNGDSNYGYTF,TGCGCCAGCAGCTTGAACGGGGACTCTAACTATGGCTACACCTTC
TRBJ2-3,-,-,TRBV4-3,CASSQTGLGTTDTQYF,TGCGCCAGCAGCCAAACAGGGCTCGGCACCACAGATACGCAGTATTTT
TRBJ1-1,-,-,TRBV3-1/TRBV3-2,CASSQVRTEAFF,TGTGCCAGCAGCCAAGTGAGGACTGAAGCTTTCTTT
TRBJ1-2,-,-,TRBV6-5,CASRPAGGLYGYTF,TGTGCCAGCAGACCCGCCGGCGGCCTCTATGGCTACACCTTC
TRBJ2-3,-,-,TRBV9,CASSVPGGPPTQYF,TGTGCCAGCAGCGTACCTGGAGGGCCCCCTACGCAGTATTTT
TRBJ2-5,-,TRBD2,TRBV6-5,CASIRGGRETQYF,TGTGCCAGCATCCGGGGGGGCCGCGAGACCCAGTACTTC
TRBJ1-1,-,TRBD1,TRBV5-6,CASSSPGGASEAFF,TGTGCCAGCAGCTCTCCAGGGGGCGCGAGTGAAGCTTTCTTT
TRBJ1-5,-,-,TRBV27,CASSYRQPQHF,TGTGCCAGCAGTTATCGGCAGCCCCAGCATTTT
TRBJ1-3,-,-,TRBV6-1,CASSESTDSGNTIYF,TGTGCCAGCAGTGAATCGACAGACTCTGGAAACACCATATATTTT
TRBJ2-1,-,TRBD2,TRBV24-1,CATSDPLGSGGIGEQFF,TGTGCCACCAGTGACCCCCTCGGAAGCGGGGGGATCGGTGAGCAGTTCTTC
TRBJ1-2,-,-,TRBV11-3,CASSLVGRRYGYTF,TGTGCCAGCAGCTTAGTCGGCAGGCGCTATGGCTACACCTTC
TRBJ2-3,once,-,TRBV2,CASPFSTDTQYF,TGTGCCAGCCCGTTTAGCACAGATACGCAGTATTTT
TRBJ2-7,-,TRBD1,TRBV10-3,CAISPRGQDEQYF,TGTGCCATCAGCCCCAGGGGACAGGACGAGCAGTACTTC
TRBJ2-1,-,TRBD1,TRBV5-6,CASSSDRGAGEQFF,TGTGCCAGCAGCTCGGACAGGGGTGCTGGTGAGCAGTTCTTC
TRBJ1-2,-,TRBD1,TRBV6-5,CASSYSSGTAFYGYTF,TGTGCCAGCAGTTACTCATCCGGGACAGCCTTCTATGGCTACACCTTC
TRBJ1-2,-,TRBD1,TRBV3-1/TRBV3-2,CASSQAYPGTGANYGYTF,TGTGCCAGCAGCCAAGCCTACCCGGGGACAGGGGCTAACTATGGCTACACCTTC
TRBJ2-1,-,TRBD1,TRBV6-5,CASSSPTGQDEQFF,TGTGCCAGCAGTTCGCCGACCGGACAGGATGAGCAGTTCTTC
TRBJ2-7,-,TRBD2,TRBV25-1,CASSGGFWYEQYF,TGTGCCAGCAGCGGGGGGTTTTGGTACGAGCAGTACTTC
TRBJ2-7,-,TRBD1,TRBV29-1,CSVVTGTSYEQYF,TGCAGCGTTGTGACAGGGACCTCCTACGAGCAGTACTTC
TRBJ2-7,-,TRBD1,TRBV19,CASKNKQTGEGSYEQYF,TGTGCCAGTAAGAACAAGCAAACAGGGGAAGGGAGTTACGAGCAGTACTTC
TRBJ1-6,-,TRBD1,TRBV6-1,CASSDPPGGSYNSPLHF,TGTGCCAGCAGTGACCCCCCAGGGGGGTCCTATAATTCACCCCTCCACTTT
TRBJ1-1,-,-,TRBV19,CASSLTGSMNTEAFF,TGTGCCAGTAGTCTTACAGGGTCCATGAACACTGAAGCTTTCTTT
TRBJ1-5,-,-,TRBV12-1,CAGPVYGNQPQHF,TGTGCCGGCCCCGTTTATGGCAATCAGCCCCAGCATTTT
TRBJ1-2,-,-,TRBV6-5,CASKGGTNYGYTF,TGTGCCAGCAAAGGGGGTACCAACTATGGCTACACCTTC
TRBJ2-7,once,TRBD1,TRBV6-5,CASKEGQGSYEQYF,TGTGCCAGCAAGGAGGGACAGGGATCCTACGAGCAGTACTTC
TRBJ1-2,-,TRBD1,TRBV4-1,CASSHGQGIGGYTF,TGCGCCAGCAGCCACGGACAGGGTATCGGGGGCTACACCTTC
TRBJ1-5,-,-,TRBV2,CASSDGQPQHF,TGTGCCAGCAGTGATGGCCAGCCCCAGCATTTT
TRBJ1-3,-,-,TRBV1,CTSSHGSSGNTIYF,TGCACCAGCAGCCACGGGAGCTCTGGAAACACCATATATTTT
TRBJ2-2,-,-,TRBV29-1,CSAGGGSNTGELFF,TGCAGCGCCGGAGGCGGGTCGAACACCGGGGAGCTGTTTTTT
TRBJ1-2,-,-,TRBV5-5,CASSLSTATNYGYTF,TGTGCCAGCAGCTTGAGCACAGCTACTAACTATGGCTACACCTTC
TRBJ1-6,-,-,TRBV10-3,CAISAGQTLNSPLHF,TGTGCCATCAGTGCCGGACAGACTTTGAATTCACCCCTCCACTTT
TRBJ2-2,-,-,TRBV5-1,CASSLLGGANTGELFF,TGCGCCAGCAGCTTGCTTGGGGGCGCGAACACCGGGGAGCTGTTTTTT
TRBJ2-1,-,-,TRBV6-5,CATDSSYNEQFF,TGTGCCACGGACAGTTCCTACAATGAGCAGTTCTTC
TRBJ1-4,-,TRBD1,TRBV4-1,CASSQNGQGTNEKLFF,TGCGCCAGCAGCCAAAACGGACAGGGAACTAATGAAAAACTGTTTTTT
TRBJ1-1,few,-,TRBV24-1,CATSDSLGTEAFF,TGTGCCACCAGTGATTCCCTCGGGACAGAAGCTTTCTTT
TRBJ1-1,-,-,TRBV20-1,CSASSRMNTEAFF,TGCAGTGCTAGTTCCAGAATGAACACTGAAGCTTTCTTT
TRBJ1-6,-,TRBD1,TRBV9,CASRPGQTNSPLHF,TGTGCCAGCAGGCCGGGACAGACTAATTCACCCCTCCACTTT
TRBJ2-3,-,-,TRBV4-3,CASSPEGRITDTQYF,TGCGCCAGCAGCCCAGAGGGCCGTATAACAGATACGCAGTATTTT
TRBJ1-3,-,-,TRBV7-2,CASSYDRGSGNTIYF,TGTGCCAGCAGTTACGACAGAGGATCTGGAAACACCATATATTTT
TRBJ1-4,-,-,TRBV10-1,CASSESVRRNEKLFF,TGCGCCAGCAGTGAGTCAGTACGGAGAAATGAAAAACTGTTTTTT
TRBJ1-4,few,TRBD1,TRBV2,CADRQGLATNEKLFF,TGTGCCGACCGACAGGGGCTTGCAACTAATGAAAAACTGTTTTTT
TRBJ1-2,-,-,TRBV19,CASSIGQKRVTNYGYTF,TGTGCCAGTAGTATTGGGCAGAAGAGAGTTACTAACTATGGCTACACCTTC
TRBJ2-1,-,TRBD2,TRBV30,CAWSVGLAYNEQFF,TGTGCCTGGAGTGTGGGACTAGCTTACAATGAGCAGTTCTTC
TRBJ1-5,-,-,TRBV6-5,CASRRQRNQPQHF,TGTGCCAGCAGACGACAACGCAATCAGCCCCAGCATTTT
TRBJ2-3,-,-,TRBV11-2,CASSSGPTPRDTQYF,TGTGCCAGCAGTTCGGGTCCCACGCCGAGAGATACGCAGTATTTT
TRBJ1-1,-,TRBD1,TRBV19,CASRTTNRGPTEAFF,TGTGCCAGTCGAACTACCAACAGGGGGCCGACTGAAGCTTTCTTT
TRBJ2-7,-,TRBD1,TRBV5-1,CASGTVGLSSSYEQYF,TGCGCCAGCGGGACAGTAGGTCTTTCCTCCTCCTACGAGCAGTACTTC
TRBJ1-2,-,TRBD1,TRBV4-1,CASSLLDWDSLHDGYTF,TGCGCCAGCAGCTTACTCGACTGGGACAGTTTACACGATGGCTACACCTTC